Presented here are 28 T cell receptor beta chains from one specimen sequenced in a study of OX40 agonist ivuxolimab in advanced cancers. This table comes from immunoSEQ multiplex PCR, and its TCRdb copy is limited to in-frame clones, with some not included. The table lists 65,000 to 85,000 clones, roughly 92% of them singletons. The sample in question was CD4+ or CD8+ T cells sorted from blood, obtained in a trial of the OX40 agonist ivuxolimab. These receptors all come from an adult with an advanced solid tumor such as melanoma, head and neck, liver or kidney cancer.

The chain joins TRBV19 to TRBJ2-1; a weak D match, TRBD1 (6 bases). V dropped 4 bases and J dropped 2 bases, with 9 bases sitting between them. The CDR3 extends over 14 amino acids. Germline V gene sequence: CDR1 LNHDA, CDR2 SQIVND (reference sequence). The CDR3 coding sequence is TGTGCCAGTAGTACAGGGGCCGCCTACAATGAGCAGTTCTTC. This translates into CASSTGAAYNEQFF.

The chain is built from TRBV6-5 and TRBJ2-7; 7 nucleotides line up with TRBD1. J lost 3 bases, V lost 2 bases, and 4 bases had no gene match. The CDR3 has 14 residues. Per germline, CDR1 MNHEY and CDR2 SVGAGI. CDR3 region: CASSYRGRVYEQYF. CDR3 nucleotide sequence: TGTGCCAGCAGTTACAGGGGGCGCGTCTACGAGCAGTACTTC.

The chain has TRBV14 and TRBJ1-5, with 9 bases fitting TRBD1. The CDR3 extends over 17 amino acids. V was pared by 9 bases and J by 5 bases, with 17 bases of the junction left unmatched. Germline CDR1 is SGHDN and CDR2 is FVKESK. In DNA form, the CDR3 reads TGTGCCAGGGGGCCGGGGGACAGGGAGGGTCTGGATCAGCCCCAGCATTTT. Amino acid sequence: CARGPGDREGLDQPQHF.

The CDR3 sequence is CASSYLGNYGYTF. The CDR3, as DNA: TGCGCCAGCAGCTATCTGGGAAACTATGGCTACACCTTC. This chain connects TRBV5-1 to TRBJ1-2, with D unresolved. Germline CDR1 SGHRS, CDR2 YFSETQ. This CDR3 has 13 residues. Trimming removed 3 bases from V and 2 bases from J, with 8 bases in between.

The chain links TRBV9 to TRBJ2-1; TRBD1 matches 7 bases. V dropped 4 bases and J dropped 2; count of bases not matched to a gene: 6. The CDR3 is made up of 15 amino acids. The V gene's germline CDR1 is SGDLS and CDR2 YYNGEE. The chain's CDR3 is CASSQAGTAYNEQFF. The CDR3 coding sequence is TGTGCCAGCAGCCAAGCCGGGACAGCCTACAATGAGCAGTTCTTC.

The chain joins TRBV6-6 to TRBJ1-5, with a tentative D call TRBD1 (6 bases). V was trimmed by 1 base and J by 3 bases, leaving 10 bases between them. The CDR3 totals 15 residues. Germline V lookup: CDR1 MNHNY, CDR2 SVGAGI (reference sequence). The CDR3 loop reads CASSYWTEINQPQHF. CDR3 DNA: TGTGCCAGCAGTTACTGGACAGAGATCAATCAGCCCCAGCATTTT.

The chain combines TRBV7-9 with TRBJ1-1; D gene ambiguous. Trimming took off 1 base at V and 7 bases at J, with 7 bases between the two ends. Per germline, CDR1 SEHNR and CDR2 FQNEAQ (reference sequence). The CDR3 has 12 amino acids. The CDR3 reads CASSLGDFEAFF. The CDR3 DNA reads TGTGCCAGCAGCTTAGGGGATTTTGAAGCTTTCTTT.

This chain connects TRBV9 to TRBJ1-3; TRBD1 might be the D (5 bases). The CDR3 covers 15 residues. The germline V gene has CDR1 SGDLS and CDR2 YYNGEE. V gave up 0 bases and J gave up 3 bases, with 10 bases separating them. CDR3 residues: CASSVDLGLGNTIYF. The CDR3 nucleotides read TGTGCCAGCAGCGTAGATTTGGGACTTGGAAACACCATATATTTT.

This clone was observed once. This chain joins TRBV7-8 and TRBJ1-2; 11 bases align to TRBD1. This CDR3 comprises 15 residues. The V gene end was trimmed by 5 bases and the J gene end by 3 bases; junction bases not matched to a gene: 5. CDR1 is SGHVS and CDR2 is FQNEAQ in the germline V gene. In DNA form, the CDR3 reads TGTGCCAGCAGCCATCGGACAGGGGGCTACTATGGCTACACCTTC. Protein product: CASSHRTGGYYGYTF.

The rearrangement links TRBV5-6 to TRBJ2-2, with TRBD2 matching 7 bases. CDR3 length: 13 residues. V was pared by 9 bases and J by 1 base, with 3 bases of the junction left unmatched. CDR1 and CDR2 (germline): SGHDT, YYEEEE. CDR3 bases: TGTGCCACCCAGCGGGGGAACACCGGGGAGCTGTTTTTT. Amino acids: CATQRGNTGELFF.

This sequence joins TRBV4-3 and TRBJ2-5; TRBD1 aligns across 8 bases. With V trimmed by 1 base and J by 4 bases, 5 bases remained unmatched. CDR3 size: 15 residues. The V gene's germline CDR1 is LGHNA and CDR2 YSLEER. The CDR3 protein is CASSQGRGRLETQYF. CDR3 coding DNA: TGCGCCAGCAGCCAAGGCAGGGGGCGGTTAGAGACCCAGTACTTC.

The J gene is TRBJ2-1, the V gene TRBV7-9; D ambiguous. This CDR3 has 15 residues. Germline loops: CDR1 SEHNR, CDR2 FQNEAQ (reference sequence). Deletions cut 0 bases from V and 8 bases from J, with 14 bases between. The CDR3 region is CASSLASRMRHEQFF. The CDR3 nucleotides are TGTGCCAGCAGCTTAGCGAGTCGGATGCGGCATGAGCAGTTCTTC.

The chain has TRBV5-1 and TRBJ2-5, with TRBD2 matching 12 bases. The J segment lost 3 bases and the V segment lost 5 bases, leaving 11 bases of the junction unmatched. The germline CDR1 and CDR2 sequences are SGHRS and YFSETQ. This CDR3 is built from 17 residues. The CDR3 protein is CASSSGLAGSKEETQYF. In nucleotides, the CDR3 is TGCGCCAGCAGTAGTGGACTAGCGGGGTCCAAGGAAGAGACCCAGTACTTC.

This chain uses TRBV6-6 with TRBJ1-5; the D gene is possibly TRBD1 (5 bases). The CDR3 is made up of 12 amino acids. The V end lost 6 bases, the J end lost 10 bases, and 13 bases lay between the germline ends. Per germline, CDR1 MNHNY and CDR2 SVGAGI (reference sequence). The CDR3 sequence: CASRGDGEPQHF. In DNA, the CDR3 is TGTGCCAGCAGGGGGGACGGCGAACCCCAGCATTTT.

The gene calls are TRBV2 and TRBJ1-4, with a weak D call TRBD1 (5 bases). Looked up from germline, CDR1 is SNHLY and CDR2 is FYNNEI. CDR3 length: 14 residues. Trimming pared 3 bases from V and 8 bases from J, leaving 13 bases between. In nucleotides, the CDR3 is TGTGCCAGCAGTGAGGGCAGGGTAGGGGAAAAACTGTTTTTT. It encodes CASSEGRVGEKLFF.

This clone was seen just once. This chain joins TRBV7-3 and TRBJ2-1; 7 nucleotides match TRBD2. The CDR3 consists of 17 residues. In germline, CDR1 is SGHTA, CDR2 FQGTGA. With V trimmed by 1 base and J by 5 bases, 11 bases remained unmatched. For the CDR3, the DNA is TGTGCCAGCAGCTTAAACCCCGGGGAGGGCGGCCACAATGAGCAGTTCTTC. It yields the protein CASSLNPGEGGHNEQFF.

The CDR3 loop reads CASSLGASQDTQYF. DNA of the CDR3: TGTGCCAGCAGCTTAGGTGCGTCTCAAGATACGCAGTATTTT. This rearrangement joins TRBV7-3 to TRBJ2-3; unclear D gene. V was clipped by 2 bases and J by 5 bases, with 11 bases between them. The V gene's germline CDR1 is SGHTA and CDR2 FQGTGA. The CDR3 is made up of 14 amino acids. The full variable domain, its missing parts supplied by reference TRBV7-3 and TRBJ2-3, is GAGVSQTPSNKVTEKGKYVELRCDPISGHTALYWYRQSLGQGPEFLIYFQGTGAADDSGLPNDRFFAVRPEGSVSTLKIQRTERGDSAVYLCASSLGASQDTQYFGPGTRLTVL.

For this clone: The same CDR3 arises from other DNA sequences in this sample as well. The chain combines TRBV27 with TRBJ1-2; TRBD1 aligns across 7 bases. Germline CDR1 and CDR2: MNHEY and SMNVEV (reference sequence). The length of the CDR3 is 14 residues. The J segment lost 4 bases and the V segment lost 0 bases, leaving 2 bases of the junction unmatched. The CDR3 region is CASSLSAGGYGYTF. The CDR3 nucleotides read TGTGCCAGCAGTTTATCGGCAGGGGGCTATGGCTACACCTTC.

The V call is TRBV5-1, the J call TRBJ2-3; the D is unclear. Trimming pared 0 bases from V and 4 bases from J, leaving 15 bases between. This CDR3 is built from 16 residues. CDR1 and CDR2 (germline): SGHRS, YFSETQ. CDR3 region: CASSLAAVGLADTQYF. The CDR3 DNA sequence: TGCGCCAGCAGCTTGGCGGCCGTAGGTTTAGCAGATACGCAGTATTTT. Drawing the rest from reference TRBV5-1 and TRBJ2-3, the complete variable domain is KAGVTQTPRYLIKTRGQQVTLSCSPISGHRSVSWYQQTPGQGLQFLFEYFSETQRNKGNFPGRFSGRQFSNSRSEMNVSTLELGDSALYLCASSLAAVGLADTQYFGPGTRLTVL.

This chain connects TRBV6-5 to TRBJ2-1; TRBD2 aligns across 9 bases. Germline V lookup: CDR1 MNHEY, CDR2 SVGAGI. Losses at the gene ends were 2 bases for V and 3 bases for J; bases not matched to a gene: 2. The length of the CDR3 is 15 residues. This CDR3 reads CASSYGGGDYNEQFF. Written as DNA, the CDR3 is TGTGCCAGCAGTTACGGCGGGGGGGACTACAATGAGCAGTTCTTC.

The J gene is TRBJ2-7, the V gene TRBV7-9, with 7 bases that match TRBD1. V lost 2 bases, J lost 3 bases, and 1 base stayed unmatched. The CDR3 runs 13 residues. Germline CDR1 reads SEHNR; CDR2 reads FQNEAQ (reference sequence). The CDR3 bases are TGTGCCAGCAGCTTACGGGACAGCTACGAGCAGTACTTC. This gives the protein CASSLRDSYEQYF.

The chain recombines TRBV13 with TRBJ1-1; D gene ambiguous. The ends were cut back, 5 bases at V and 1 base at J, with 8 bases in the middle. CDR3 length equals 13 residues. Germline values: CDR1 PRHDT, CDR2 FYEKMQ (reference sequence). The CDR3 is CASSRFGNTEAFF. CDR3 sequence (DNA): TGTGCCAGCAGCCGTTTTGGGAACACTGAAGCTTTCTTT.

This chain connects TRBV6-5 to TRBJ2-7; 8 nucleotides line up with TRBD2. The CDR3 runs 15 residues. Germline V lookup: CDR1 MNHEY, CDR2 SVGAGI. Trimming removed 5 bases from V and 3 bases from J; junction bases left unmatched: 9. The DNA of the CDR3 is TGTGCCAGCAGTCCCGGGGGGGTCGCCCTCTACGAGCAGTACTTC. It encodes CASSPGGVALYEQYF.

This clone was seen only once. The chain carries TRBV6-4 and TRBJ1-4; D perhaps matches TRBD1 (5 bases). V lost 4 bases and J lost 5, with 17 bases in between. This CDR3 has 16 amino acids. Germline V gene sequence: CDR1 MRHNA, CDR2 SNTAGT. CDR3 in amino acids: CASSGYDRGWNEKLFF. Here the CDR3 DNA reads TGTGCCAGCAGTGGATACGACAGAGGTTGGAATGAAAAACTGTTTTTT.

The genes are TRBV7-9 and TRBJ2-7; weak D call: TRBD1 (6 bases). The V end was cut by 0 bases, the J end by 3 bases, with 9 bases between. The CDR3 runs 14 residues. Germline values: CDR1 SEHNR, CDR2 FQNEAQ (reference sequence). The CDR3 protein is CASSLAQQGYEQYF. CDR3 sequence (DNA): TGTGCCAGCAGCTTAGCGCAACAGGGCTACGAGCAGTACTTC.

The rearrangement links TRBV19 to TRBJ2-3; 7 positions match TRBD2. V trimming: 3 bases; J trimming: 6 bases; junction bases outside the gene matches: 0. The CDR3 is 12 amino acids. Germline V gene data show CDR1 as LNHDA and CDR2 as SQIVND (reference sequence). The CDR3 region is CASSIGGDTQYF. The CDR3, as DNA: TGTGCCAGTAGTATCGGGGGGGATACGCAGTATTTT.

The CDR3 DNA follows: TGTGCCAGCGGCGAGCGGGGGGGCGTCACAGATACGCAGTATTTT. It translates to CASGERGGVTDTQYF. The rearrangement joins TRBV9 to TRBJ2-3; TRBD2 agrees at 10 bases. The CDR3 length is 15 residues. Germline V lookup: CDR1 SGDLS, CDR2 YYNGEE. The ends lost 7 bases at V and 2 bases at J; junction bases unmatched: 7.

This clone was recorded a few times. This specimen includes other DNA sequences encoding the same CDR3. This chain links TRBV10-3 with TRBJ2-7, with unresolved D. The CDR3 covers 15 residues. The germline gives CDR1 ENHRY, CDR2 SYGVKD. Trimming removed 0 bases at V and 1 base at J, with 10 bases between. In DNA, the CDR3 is TGTGCCATCAGTGAGTCATTGGCCGGTTCCTACGAGCAGTACTTC. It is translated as CAISESLAGSYEQYF.